The sequence of this T cell receptor beta chain was determined in a study of patients and donors after allogeneic stem cell transplantation. The CDR3 is 15 residues long. The germline CDR1 and CDR2 sequences are LGHNT and FRNRAP. Deletions cut 5 bases from V and 0 bases from J, with 12 bases between. In TCRdb, the RT-PCR reads were re-called with MiXCR into one record per CDR3 protein. The repertoire consists of about 410,000 distinct CDR3 sequences, with roughly 17% occurring once and the leading ten covering just over 7%. J is TRBJ2-3 and V is TRBV12-5; D remains unclear. The receptor's source is a human donor who was either an allogeneic HSCT recipient or a stem cell or donor lymphocyte infusion donor (not recorded which). It is not recorded whose cells these are; they may come from a transplant donor. Sequencing used blood, either unsorted or a sorted T cell fraction (not recorded which). CDR3 DNA sequence: TGTGCTAGTGGTACCCGGACGACTAGCACAGATACGCAGTATTTT. Translated: CASGTRTTSTDTQYF. Looking up the rest from reference TRBV12-5 and TRBJ2-3 gives the full variable domain: DARVTQTPRHKVTEMGQEVTMRCQPILGHNTVFWYRQTMMQGLELLAYFRNRAPLDDSGMPKDRFSAEMPDATLATLKIQPSEPRDSAVYFCASGTRTTSTDTQYFGPGTRLTVL.